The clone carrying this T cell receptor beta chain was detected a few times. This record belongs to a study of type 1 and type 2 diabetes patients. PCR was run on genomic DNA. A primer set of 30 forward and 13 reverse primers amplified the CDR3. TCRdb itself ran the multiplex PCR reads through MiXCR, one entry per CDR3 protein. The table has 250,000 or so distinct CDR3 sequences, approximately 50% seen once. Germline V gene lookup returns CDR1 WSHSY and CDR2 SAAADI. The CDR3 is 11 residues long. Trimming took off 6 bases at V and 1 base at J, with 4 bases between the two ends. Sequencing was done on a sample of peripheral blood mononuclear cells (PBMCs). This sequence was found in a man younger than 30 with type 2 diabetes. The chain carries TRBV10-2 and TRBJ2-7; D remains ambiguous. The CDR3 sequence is CASRASYEQYF. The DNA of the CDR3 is TGCGCCAGCAGGGCATCCTACGAGCAGTACTTC.